Below, one T cell receptor (beta chain) is given with its context. The CDR3 has 17 residues. Germline lookup yields CDR1 SGHAT and CDR2 FQDESV (reference sequence). With V trimmed by 1 base and J by 5 bases, 8 bases remained unmatched. This entry belongs to a study of shared clonotypes between healthy human individuals. About the research overall: Per donor, three plates held CD4 naive cells, three held CD4 memory, two held CD8 naive and one held CD8 memory.

Each PCR replicate from the sorted subsets contained about 210 ng DNA, which is 25,000 to 30,000 T cell genomes. Sequencing used immunoSEQ multiplex PCR; TCRdb keeps in-frame clones, though not all of them. The table shows under 550,000 clones, with almost 97% occurring only once. The sample was naive CD4+ T cells sorted from blood. The subset: CD45RA+ positively selected. The gene calls are TRBV11-1 and TRBJ2-1, with TRBD1 matching over 10 bases. The TCR comes from a woman aged 25 to 45 in good health. Here the CDR3 DNA reads TGTGCCAGCAGCTTAGTTTGGGAAGGGACAGGGGACAATGAGCAGTTCTTC. The encoded protein is CASSLVWEGTGDNEQFF.